This TCR beta chain came from a study of blood T cells in healthy people across ages (dated by TCRdb to between 2014 and 2016). Study-wide context: Template switching captured roughly one uniquely barcoded TCR beta cDNA molecule per two T cells in model experiments. The study analyzed two additional independent replicas of 1 million unique cDNA reads from the same blood draw for two donors, one aged 18 to 30 and one aged 80 or older. To avoid experimental bias, donors of different ages were randomly spread across the sequencing lanes. The donors were split into four age groups: young (average roughly 15 years), middle-aged (around 40), aged (more than 60) and long-lived (roughly 88). The study measured age-related changes in TCR beta repertoire diversity using deep sequencing normalized with unique cDNA molecular identifiers.

The library was built by means of 5' RACE. The sample was run on an Illumina HiSeq 2500. A second PCR of about 6 to 11 cycles was run with a J-beta primer mix and a sample-barcoded 5' primer. Each TCR beta cDNA molecule received a unique molecular identifier from a template-switch 5' adaptor carrying 12 random nucleotides. Each sample yielded at least 2.5 million CDR3-containing paired-end reads. First-strand cDNA synthesis was performed from all RNA using the Mint cDNA synthesis kit, with priming by a TRBC-specific oligonucleotide. All cDNA was treated with uracil-DNA glycosylase and then went through a first 18-cycle PCR with the universal primers M1SS and BC2_uni_R. Per the source publication's procedure: For normalization, 1 million high-quality reads were randomly selected from each sample, with every read carrying a distinct molecular identifier. Instead of being binned into consensus sequences, reads that shared molecular identifiers were thrown out. MiTCR, set to a Q25 quality threshold and the strictest error-elimination algorithm, was used for CDR3 identification, clonotype clustering and error correction. Lower-bound total TCR beta diversity was estimated with a nonparametric unseen species model using Euler transformation. TCRdb cleaned the public reads at Q25 with fastp, built clones with MiXCR and kept in-frame beta chains. Rows are combined by CDR3 protein, so each entry shows the most common genes and DNA. The V and J calls reflect TCRdb's pipeline rather than the authors' work. The sample data list fewer than 800,000 distinct CDR3 sequences, and roughly 49% of these were observed just once. The ten top clones hold about 32% of the sample.

Worth noting for this clonotype: The specificity of this receptor is unknown. No base quality values were provided; no much bigger clone lies one nucleotide off.

Trimming removed 2 bases from V and 1 base from J, leaving 8 bases between the germline ends. CDR1 and CDR2 are drawn from the germline V gene (reference sequence): LNHNV, YYDKDF. Inclusive of the bounding cysteine and phenylalanine, the CDR3 is 15 residues long. The retained sequence is limited to the CDR3, 45 bases, with the frame set at the first base. Paper-wide results and their limitations: As age increased, observed TCR beta diversity per million T cells dropped in a roughly linear way, and a significant reduction was already evident by age 40. Compared with the aged group, the long-lived group had more naive CD4+ T cells, fewer expanded clones and increased TCR diversity, suggesting age selection. Donor CMV infection status was unknown, potentially confounding age-related changes in expanded clonotypes. Observed TCR beta diversity correlated strongly with the percentage of naive T cells measured by flow cytometry. Since profiling was done on bulk unsorted PBMCs, naive and antigen-experienced compartments could not be conclusively compared. Total diversity estimates from one million sequenced T cells were considered lower bounds and underestimates.

Systemically healthy Caucasian individuals from Russia, some 40 in total and aged about 6 to 100 years, were included as donors. Each donor gave ten milliliters of peripheral blood, collected into EDTA-treated Vacutainer tubes. Ficoll-Paque density-gradient centrifugation was used to isolate PBMCs, with at least 6.5 million per sample. Trizol reagent was used to extract total RNA from the PBMCs, yielding at least 5 micrograms per sample. Naive CD45RAhigh/CD27high T cell percentages were measured by flow cytometry on a PBMC aliquot from every donor. The source material was blood. The sequence derives from a woman aged 55-69 years in good health. The receptor chain draws on TRBV15 and TRBJ2-2; the D gene may be TRBD1 or TRBD2, since each aligns over 5 bases. The bases read TGTGCCACCAGCAGACGGGACGGGAACACCGGGGAGCTGTTTTTT. This translates into CATSRRDGNTGELFF.